What follows are 12 T cell receptor beta chains derived from one specimen sequenced in a study of cytomegalovirus exposure and HLA in healthy donors (dated by TCRdb to about 2017). Preparation of the library involved the immunoSEQ multiplex PCR assay. A mixture of 60 forward primers for TCR Vbeta segments and 13 reverse primers for TCR Jbeta segments was used in the multiplex PCR. Sourced from immuneACCESS, this table was stored by TCRdb with only in-frame sequences that have V and J called. A share of the clones is absent; for the studies checked, an unresolved V gene accounts for under half, and the remainder has no known explanation. A total of just over 150,000 clones appear in this sample, 75% to 80% of them only once. The leading ten clones occupy around 3.1% of the sample. The sample consisted of PBMCs. The receptor source for this set is a woman aged 40 to 49 in good health and CMV-seronegative.

The V and J genes are TRBV12-5 and TRBJ2-1; 13 bases are a match to TRBD2. Germline assignment: CDR1 LGHNT and CDR2 FRNRAP. Trimming removed 8 bases from V and 7 bases from J; junction bases left unmatched: 5. The CDR3 sequence is 14 residues long. CDR3 amino acids: CASSGLAGTNEQFF. DNA for the CDR3: TGTGCTAGTTCGGGACTAGCGGGGACGAATGAGCAGTTCTTC.

V and J are TRBV7-2 and TRBJ2-3; D is uncertain. CDR1 and CDR2 from the germline V gene are SGHTA and FQGNSA. CDR3 size: 15 residues. Trimming took off 3 bases at V and 6 bases at J, with 16 bases between the two ends. CDR3 DNA: TGTGCCAGCAGCTTGGCAGGCCATCATTCGGATACGCAGTATTTT. It yields the protein CASSLAGHHSDTQYF.

This chain joins TRBV11-2 and TRBJ2-7; D might be TRBD2 (6 bases). V lost 5 bases and J 2 bases, leaving 19 bases between the germline ends. CDR3 length: 16 amino acids. Germline V lookup: CDR1 SGHAT, CDR2 FQNNGV. CDR3 coding DNA: TGTGCCAGCAGCCCGGTCGCCCGGGCGGGGACCTACGAGCAGTACTTC. Its protein is CASSPVARAGTYEQYF.

The J gene is TRBJ2-5, the V gene TRBV11-2; 7 bases match TRBD2. Per the germline V gene, CDR1 is SGHAT and CDR2 is FQNNGV. The CDR3 length is 14 residues. V shed 1 base and J 1 base; nucleotides not matched to a gene: 0. The CDR3 DNA sequence: TGTGCCAGCAGCTTAGGGACTAGCCAAGAGACCCAGTACTTC. The encoded protein is CASSLGTSQETQYF. The entire variable domain, with the rest obtained from reference TRBV11-2 and TRBJ2-5, is as follows: EAGVAQSPRYKIIEKRQSVAFWCNPISGHATLYWYQQILGQGPKLLIQFQNNGVVDDSQLPKDRFSAERLKGVDSTLKIQPAKLEDSAVYLCASSLGTSQETQYFGPGTRLLVL.

V gene TRBV7-3 combines with J gene TRBJ2-1; D not certain. Germline-derived CDR1 and CDR2 are SGHTA and FQGTGA. The CDR3 has 13 residues. V lost 6 bases and J lost 3, with 9 bases in between. This CDR3 reads CASSRRHYNEQFF. The CDR3 region has the DNA TGTGCCAGCAGTAGGCGGCACTACAATGAGCAGTTCTTC.

The chain employs TRBV28 and TRBJ1-3; 9 nucleotides agree with TRBD1. CDR3 length: 14 amino acids. V lost 3 bases to trimming and J lost 7 bases; unmatched junction nucleotides: 4. Germline CDR1 is MDHEN and CDR2 is SYDVKM. The CDR3 coding sequence is TGTGCCAGCAGTTTTCACAGGGGGCTGAACACCATATATTTT. Its translation: CASSFHRGLNTIYF.

The chain recombines TRBV28 with TRBJ1-1; TRBD1 aligns across 9 bases. This CDR3 is built from 14 residues. The J segment lost 11 bases and the V segment lost 5 bases, leaving 12 bases of the junction unmatched. Germline CDR1 MDHEN, CDR2 SYDVKM. Written as DNA, the CDR3 is TGTGCCAGCAGTGGCCGGGACAGGGCCTTCGGGGCTTTCTTT. Encoded protein: CASSGRDRAFGAFF.

This chain connects TRBV28 to TRBJ1-3; D unresolved. The CDR3 covers 15 residues. Deletions cut 5 bases from V and 3 bases from J, with 14 bases between. CDR1 and CDR2 from the germline V gene are MDHEN and SYDVKM. The CDR3 sequence: CASSPTPADGNTIYF. The CDR3 DNA reads TGTGCCAGCAGTCCTACCCCGGCGGATGGAAACACCATATATTTT.

This clone was counted a few times. J is TRBJ2-3 and V is TRBV6-1; D possibly corresponds to TRBD2 (6 bases). The germline V and J ends were trimmed by 3 bases and 2 bases, with 12 bases remaining between them. Germline V CDR1 and CDR2: MNHNS, SASEGT. The CDR3 is made up of 15 amino acids. CDR3 region: CASSEEGRVTDTQYF. CDR3 nucleotide sequence: TGTGCCAGCAGTGAGGAGGGCCGAGTCACAGATACGCAGTATTTT.

In its sample, this clone was seen a few times. This rearrangement joins TRBV4-1 to TRBJ1-5, with 8 positions matching TRBD1. The CDR3 extends over 16 amino acids. The V segment lost 1 base and the J segment 9 bases; nucleotides outside the gene matches: 11. Looked up from germline, CDR1 is MGHRA and CDR2 is YSYEKL. The CDR3 loop reads CASSQGADRVEWPQHF. The CDR3 region has the DNA TGCGCCAGCAGCCAAGGTGCGGACAGGGTGGAATGGCCCCAGCATTTT.

V and J are TRBV4-1 and TRBJ2-1, with TRBD2 as a possible D gene (6 bases). The V end lost 4 bases, the J end lost 4 bases, and 14 bases lay between the germline ends. The CDR3 totals 15 residues. Germline V lookup: CDR1 MGHRA, CDR2 YSYEKL. CDR3: CASSLARDWYNEQFF. The CDR3 nucleotides are TGCGCCAGCAGCCTTGCCCGGGACTGGTACAATGAGCAGTTCTTC.

This clone came up a few times. CDR3 nucleotides: TGTGCCAGCAGTGAAACAGGGGGCACCGGGGAGCTGTTTTTT. It codes for CASSETGGTGELFF. This rearrangement joins TRBV2 to TRBJ2-2; 8 bases are a match to TRBD1. V shed 2 bases and J 4 bases; nucleotides not matched to a gene: 0. This CDR3 is built from 14 residues. Germline V gene lookup returns CDR1 SNHLY and CDR2 FYNNEI.